One and the same sample provided the 25 T cell receptor beta chains below, sequenced in a study of T-cell reconstitution after alpha-beta-depleted transplantation in children. Unique molecular identifiers were incorporated during preparation of the TCRbeta library. TCRdb recomputed calls from the PCR reads with MiXCR, one row per CDR3 protein. The sample has 500,000 or so distinct CDR3 sequences, approximately 32% seen once. Source: PBMCs from the stem cell graft donor, taken from the stem cell graft. The receptors here all came from a human donor who donated a stem cell graft to a child with aplastic anemia.

J is TRBJ1-1 and V is TRBV5-6; 7 nucleotides match TRBD1. The CDR3 runs 17 residues. V shed 2 bases and J 0 bases; nucleotides not matched to a gene: 10. The germline CDR1 and CDR2 sequences are SGHDT and YYEEEE. CDR3 nucleotides: TGTGCCAGCAGCTTTGGGACAGAAGTACCCATGAACACTGAAGCTTTCTTT. Amino acid sequence: CASSFGTEVPMNTEAFF.

This clonotype has just a few counts. This chain connects TRBV7-8 to TRBJ2-4; a weak D match, TRBD2 (6 bases). V gave up 4 bases and J gave up 11 bases, with 18 bases separating them. The CDR3 covers 14 residues. Germline V lookup: CDR1 SGHVS, CDR2 FQNEAQ. The CDR3 bases are TGTGCCAGCAGCTCCCGGGTCCTCCCGGGGGTTCAGTACTTC. Encoded protein: CASSSRVLPGVQYF.

This clonotype was seen only a few times. The chain's CDR3 is CASSPRVGETQYF. CDR3 DNA sequence: TGTGCCAGCTCACCCCGCGTCGGGGAGACCCAGTACTTC. The V call is TRBV18, the J call TRBJ2-5; unclear D gene. The CDR3 consists of 13 residues. Trimming shortened V by 3 bases and J by 5 bases, and 10 bases separated the two germline ends. CDR1 and CDR2 (germline): KGHSH, LQKENI.

The V gene is TRBV6-2 or TRBV6-3, the J gene TRBJ2-3, with unresolved D. Germline values: CDR1 MNHEY, CDR2 SVGEGT. The CDR3 sequence is 14 residues long. V was trimmed by 6 bases and J by 9 bases, leaving 19 bases between them. DNA for the CDR3: TGTGCCAGCAGCCGGGCCAATAGGATAGAGACGCAGTATTTT. Translating it yields CASSRANRIETQYF.

The V gene is TRBV5-1, the J gene TRBJ2-5; D is perhaps TRBD2 (6 bases). V dropped 4 bases and J dropped 1 base, with 11 bases sitting between them. CDR1 and CDR2 (germline): SGHRS, YFSETQ. The length of the CDR3 is 14 residues. For the CDR3, the DNA is TGCGCCAGCAGCCCCCGGGACTTCCAAGAGACCCAGTACTTC. It specifies CASSPRDFQETQYF.

The chain combines TRBV12-3 or TRBV12-4 with TRBJ2-5; D gene ambiguous. The CDR3 runs to 17 residues. V lost 1 base, J lost 5 bases, and 20 bases lay in between. CDR3 protein: CASSLGLSQAMGETQYF. The CDR3 nucleotides are TGTGCCAGCAGTTTAGGGTTGTCTCAAGCGATGGGGGAGACCCAGTACTTC.

The chain recombines TRBV15 with TRBJ2-6; D is ambiguous. CDR1 and CDR2 (germline): LNHNV, YYDKDF (reference sequence). V lost 0 bases and J 4 bases, leaving 10 bases between the germline ends. The CDR3 loop spans 16 amino acids. The CDR3 sequence: CATSRDFEAGANVLTF. The CDR3 region has the DNA TGTGCCACCAGCAGAGATTTCGAGGCCGGGGCCAACGTCCTGACTTTC.

The V call is TRBV7-2, the J call TRBJ2-7; TRBD1 agrees at 9 bases. CDR3 length: 12 residues. V lost 5 bases to trimming and J lost 8 bases; unmatched junction nucleotides: 4. Germline CDR1 and CDR2: SGHTA and FQGNSA. In DNA form, the CDR3 reads TGTGCCAGCAGCAGGGACAGGGCCAAGCAGTACTTC. Its protein is CASSRDRAKQYF.

A note on this clonotype: Relative to the germline gene, one junction end is altered; a read error may explain this. The chain is built from TRBV5-6 and TRBJ1-5; D is uncertain. Per germline, CDR1 SGHDT and CDR2 YYEEEE. The CDR3 is made up of 13 amino acids. The CDR3 here is CANSFQTNQPQHF. CDR3 DNA sequence: TGTGCCAACAGCTTCCAAACTAATCAGCCCCAGCATTTT.

The gene calls are TRBV4-3 and TRBJ2-7, with D possibly matching TRBD1 (5 bases). Germline lookup yields CDR1 LGHNA and CDR2 YSLEER. Trimming shortened V by 0 bases and J by 7 bases, and 13 bases separated the two germline ends. CDR3 size: 14 residues. CDR3 residues: CASSQEVGVWEQYV. As DNA, the CDR3 is TGCGCCAGCAGCCAAGAGGTAGGGGTGTGGGAGCAGTACGTC.

This clonotype has just a few counts. V is TRBV12-3 or TRBV12-4 and J is TRBJ1-4; D remains ambiguous. The germline V and J ends were trimmed by 3 bases and 8 bases, with 10 bases remaining between them. This CDR3 spans 13 amino acids. The CDR3, as DNA: TGTGCCAGCAGTTTTCGCCTCAGAGAAAAACTGTTTTTT. Translation gives CASSFRLREKLFF.

J is TRBJ2-7 and V is TRBV6-4; tentative D call: TRBD1 (6 bases). CDR1 and CDR2 (germline): MRHNA, SNTAGT. With 1 base removed from V and 1 base from J, the gap between germline ends came to 14 bases. The CDR3 runs to 16 residues. CDR3 region: CASSDWARGESYEQYV. DNA for the CDR3: TGTGCCAGCAGTGACTGGGCCAGGGGTGAATCCTACGAGCAGTACGTC.

V usage is TRBV24-1 and J usage is TRBJ1-5; 7 bases match TRBD1. V was clipped by 9 bases and J by 3 bases; unmatched bases: 10. Germline-derived CDR1 and CDR2 are KGHDR and SFDVKD. The CDR3 consists of 15 residues. In DNA, the CDR3 is TGTGCCACCCAGGGGGGAGGGAGACACAATCAGCCCCAGCATTTT. This codes for CATQGGGRHNQPQHF.

The chain links TRBV15 to TRBJ1-4; D is undetermined. The germline V gene encodes CDR1 LNHNV and CDR2 YYDKDF (reference sequence). V lost 4 bases and J 8 bases, leaving 11 bases between the germline ends. CDR3 length: 13 amino acids. Here the CDR3 DNA reads TGTGCCACCAGCACATATACGGGGGAAAAACTGTTTTTT. Translating gives CATSTYTGEKLFF.

This clonotype was observed a handful of times. The chain is built from TRBV11-2 and TRBJ2-7, with D tentatively TRBD2 (5 bases). Trimming removed 2 bases at V and 5 bases at J, with 25 bases between. This CDR3 is built from 18 residues. Per the germline V gene, CDR1 is SGHAT and CDR2 is FQNNGV. This chain's CDR3 is CASSLSIRARGFVHEQYV. The CDR3 DNA reads TGTGCCAGCAGCTTAAGTATTCGGGCTAGAGGGTTCGTCCACGAGCAGTACGTC.

The genes are TRBV11-3 and TRBJ2-2; D is unresolved. Germline lookup yields CDR1 SGHNT and CDR2 YENEEA. The length of the CDR3 is 12 residues. Trimming pared 5 bases from V and 7 bases from J, leaving 8 bases between. The CDR3 here is CASSRKGGELFF. The CDR3, as DNA: TGTGCCAGCAGCCGGAAGGGCGGGGAGCTGTTTTTT. Drawing the rest from reference TRBV11-3 and TRBJ2-2, the complete variable domain is EAGVVQSPRYKIIEKKQPVAFWCNPISGHNTLYWYLQNLGQGPELLIRYENEEAVDDSQLPKDRFSAERLKGVDSTLKIQPAELGDSAVYLCASSRKGGELFFGEGSRLTVL.

The chain has TRBV12-3 or TRBV12-4 and TRBJ2-5; D not certain. Trimming took off 5 bases at V and 0 bases at J, with 13 bases between the two ends. The CDR3 covers 15 residues. The CDR3 here is CASSPPPAYQETQYF. CDR3 in DNA: TGTGCCAGCAGTCCCCCCCCGGCCTACCAAGAGACCCAGTACTTC.

V and J are TRBV12-3 or TRBV12-4 and TRBJ2-1; a weak D match, TRBD2 (5 bases). The CDR3 consists of 13 residues. Trimming cost V 7 bases and J 6 bases, with 13 bases left between them. The CDR3 sequence is CASTPVAGNEQFF. In DNA form, the CDR3 reads TGTGCCAGCACTCCTGTCGCGGGCAATGAGCAGTTCTTC.

The CDR3: CSFHTGGRYGYTF. Written as DNA, the CDR3 is TGCAGTTTTCACACAGGGGGACGTTATGGCTACACCTTC. This chain links TRBV29-1 with TRBJ1-2; 8 bases align to TRBD1. CDR3 size: 13 residues. Germline-derived CDR1 and CDR2 are SQVTM and ANQGSEA.

J is TRBJ2-1 and V is TRBV20-1; 11 bases are shared with TRBD2. Germline CDR1 and CDR2: DFQATT and SNEGSKA (reference sequence). The CDR3 sequence is 13 residues long. CDR3 in DNA: TGCAGCACGATAGGACTAGCGGGTTTTGAGCAGTTCTTC. Amino acid sequence: CSTIGLAGFEQFF.

This clonotype was detected only a few times. The CDR3 DNA follows: TGTGCCAGCATTCATCTCAGCGGGAGCGATGAGCAGTTCTTC. Translating gives CASIHLSGSDEQFF. This sequence joins TRBV12-3 or TRBV12-4 and TRBJ2-1, with 8 bases matching TRBD2. The CDR3 length is 14 residues. Trimming at V came to 7 bases and at J to 8 bases, leaving 10 bases not matched to a gene.

The chain links TRBV6-1 to TRBJ1-6; 8 bases are a match to TRBD1. The CDR3 totals 16 residues. Germline V CDR1 and CDR2: MNHNS, SASEGT. The ends lost 0 bases at V and 7 bases at J; junction bases unmatched: 5. The CDR3 loop is CASSEAGTGPNSPLHF. The CDR3 coding sequence is TGTGCCAGCAGTGAAGCGGGGACAGGACCCAATTCACCCCTCCACTTT.

J is TRBJ2-5 and V is TRBV24-1; 10 bases agree with TRBD2. Germline values: CDR1 KGHDR, CDR2 SFDVKD. The trim removed 5 bases at V and 4 bases at J, leaving 3 bases unmatched. The CDR3 contains 14 residues. CDR3 in amino acids: CATSGWTSGETQYF. The CDR3 DNA reads as TGTGCCACCAGTGGTTGGACTAGCGGAGAGACCCAGTACTTC.

This chain connects TRBV30 to TRBJ2-2, with D possibly being TRBD2 (5 bases). CDR1 and CDR2 from the germline V gene are GTSNPN and SVGIG (reference sequence). V shed 0 bases and J shed 4 bases, with 6 bases lying between them. This CDR3 has 13 residues. CDR3 amino acids: CAWSVRGTGELFF. CDR3 bases: TGTGCCTGGAGTGTACGGGGCACCGGGGAGCTGTTTTTT.

The chain employs TRBV6-1 and TRBJ2-3, with D possibly TRBD2 on 8 matching bases. V was cut by 6 bases and J by 0 bases, with 13 bases left in between. Per germline, CDR1 MNHNS and CDR2 SASEGT. The CDR3 is made up of 15 amino acids. CDR3 in DNA: TGTGCCAGCAGACGGGAGGGGGCTAGCACAGATACGCAGTATTTT. Translating it yields CASRREGASTDTQYF.